This record covers a single TCR beta chain. The antigen is undetermined. A read error may produce the germline difference seen at one junction end. The data derive from a study of OX40 agonist ivuxolimab in advanced cancers. At the level of the study: The patients' treatment was ivuxolimab, an agonistic anti-OX40 (CD134) antibody. Cohort: around 79% men, mean age around 60, aged about 23 to 80.

Study-level results: Both blood CD4+ and CD8+ T cells showed clonal growth by week 6 at 0.1 to 3.0 mg/kg. Certain nonresponders likewise exhibited a low normalized T-cell clonal expansion.

This CDR3 spans 12 amino acids. Germline-derived CDR1 and CDR2 are MNHEY and SVGAGI. Sequencing was performed with immunoSEQ multiplex PCR; in TCRdb, only in-frame clones are kept and a portion is missing. This sample has 75,000 to 100,000 clones, with 84% found just once. The chain is built from TRBV6-5 and TRBJ1-1; weak D call: TRBD1 (6 bases). This TCR came from an adult with an advanced solid tumor such as melanoma, head and neck, liver or kidney cancer. This specimen consisted of CD4+ or CD8+ T cells sorted from blood, obtained in a trial of the OX40 agonist ivuxolimab. The CDR3 nucleotides read TGTGCCACGGGGGACACCAACATTGAAGCTTTCTTT. Translating gives CATGDTNIEAFF.